Listed below are T cell receptor beta chains from one sample, sequenced in a study of CD8 T cells in Susac syndrome. TCRdb re-called the immunoSEQ multiplex PCR reads with MiXCR, one entry per CDR3 protein. The data contain about 200,000 distinct CDR3 sequences, about 95% of them seen just once; the ten biggest clones take up 0.093%. Sequencing was performed on CD4+ T cells from PBMCs. Source of these receptors: a human donor with multiple sclerosis. The conserved cysteine and the conserved F or W are not part of the CDR3 here. Each record gives: clone size, J gene, V gene, CDR3 protein. Size is omitted from some rows. Given values are once, few, many or a class for expanded clones.

.,TRBJ1-2,TRBV3-1,ASSRDVGVYGYT
.,TRBJ2-7,TRBV30,AWSLLYEQY
.,TRBJ2-3,TRBV7-6,ASSATSPGATDTQY
.,TRBJ2-1,TRBV20-1,SAHPRLESNEQF
.,TRBJ1-6,TRBV25-1,ASSEYGWSYNSPLH
.,TRBJ2-2,TRBV27,VSQHVFTGELF
.,TRBJ2-1,TRBV29-1,SVGQTSSYNEQF
.,TRBJ1-1,TRBV25-1,ASRTGVNTEAF
once,TRBJ2-2,TRBV3-1,ASSHPPGELF
.,TRBJ2-7,TRBV6-2/TRBV6-3,ASSSSGPYEQY
.,TRBJ1-2,TRBV19,ASSHLGGGYT
.,TRBJ1-6,TRBV27,ASSLGRTGNSPLH
.,TRBJ2-3,TRBV12-5,ASGRLPDTQY
.,TRBJ2-3,TRBV7-9,ASRASATDTQY
.,TRBJ2-1,TRBV29-1,SATTSTAANEQF
.,TRBJ2-1,TRBV20-1,SAAPSGDNEQF
.,TRBJ2-1,TRBV5-1,ASSGGTGDNEQF
.,TRBJ2-7,TRBV30,AWSADGIGQY
.,TRBJ2-1,TRBV24-1,ATSTNRDPSYNEQF
.,TRBJ2-6,TRBV2,AISGANVLT
few,TRBJ1-1,TRBV3-1,ASSLGATEAF
.,TRBJ2-2,TRBV20-1,SAPPAGEYTGELF
.,TRBJ1-1,TRBV5-1,ASSLQTNTEAF
.,TRBJ2-5,TRBV20-1,SAPRSGGLRETQY